A selection of T cell receptor beta chains follows, all from one sample in a study of OX40 agonist ivuxolimab in advanced cancers. Clones were sequenced by immunoSEQ multiplex PCR, and TCRdb holds only the in-frame ones, with some missing. The data show approximately 94,000 clones, 85% to 95% seen once. The specimen was CD4+ or CD8+ T cells sorted from blood, collected in a trial of the OX40 agonist ivuxolimab. These receptors all stem from an adult with an advanced solid tumor such as melanoma, head and neck, liver or kidney cancer. The CDR3 runs from the conserved cysteine through the conserved F or W. The order of the fields is clone size, D gene, V gene, J gene, CDR3 DNA, CDR3 protein. The D gene is left open where the match is weak. Clone size is shown for a subset of rows, as once, few, many or a class of expanded clone.

clone_size: .; d_call: TRBD2; v_call: TRBV2; j_call: TRBJ2-1; cdr3_nt: TGTGCCAGCAGTGATGGAGTTGTGGGGGGGGTTGATGAGCAGTTCTTC; cdr3_aa: CASSDGVVGGVDEQFF
clone_size: few; d_call: .; v_call: TRBV7-9; j_call: TRBJ2-2; cdr3_nt: TGTGCCAGCAGCTTCAACCGCGGCCCAAGGGCCGGGGAGCTGTTTTTT; cdr3_aa: CASSFNRGPRAGELFF
clone_size: .; d_call: .; v_call: TRBV6-1; j_call: TRBJ1-5; cdr3_nt: TGTGCCAGCAGTGTCGGGGGGCATGGGAATCAGCCCCAGCATTTT; cdr3_aa: CASSVGGHGNQPQHF
clone_size: .; d_call: TRBD2; v_call: TRBV2; j_call: TRBJ2-1; cdr3_nt: TGTGCCAGCAGCACTAGCGGTAATGAGCAGTTCTTC; cdr3_aa: CASSTSGNEQFF
clone_size: .; d_call: TRBD2; v_call: TRBV4-3; j_call: TRBJ2-1; cdr3_nt: TGCGCCAGCAGCCAAGGATCGACTAGCGGGAGTGGGGATGAGCAGTTCTTC; cdr3_aa: CASSQGSTSGSGDEQFF
clone_size: .; d_call: TRBD1; v_call: TRBV27; j_call: TRBJ1-2; cdr3_nt: TGTGCCAGCAGGGAACCTCCGGGACAGGGATATGGCTACACCTTC; cdr3_aa: CASREPPGQGYGYTF
clone_size: .; d_call: .; v_call: TRBV29-1; j_call: TRBJ2-3; cdr3_nt: TGCAGCGTTGAAGATGGGTCGGACTTGATTTTT; cdr3_aa: CSVEDGSDLIF
clone_size: few; d_call: .; v_call: TRBV28; j_call: TRBJ2-5; cdr3_nt: TGTGCCAGCAGAGAAGGGAATTTGTACCAAGAGACCCAGTACTTC; cdr3_aa: CASREGNLYQETQYF
clone_size: .; d_call: .; v_call: TRBV4-1; j_call: TRBJ1-2; cdr3_nt: TGCGCCAGCAGCCAAGGGGCAGATTATGGCTACACCTTC; cdr3_aa: CASSQGADYGYTF
clone_size: .; d_call: .; v_call: TRBV6-1; j_call: TRBJ2-5; cdr3_nt: TGTGCCAGCAGTGTGAGGAAAGGGGCAGAGACCCAGTACTTC; cdr3_aa: CASSVRKGAETQYF
clone_size: .; d_call: TRBD2; v_call: TRBV30; j_call: TRBJ2-2; cdr3_nt: TGTGCCTGGAACCCCGGGGGGGCCCGCACCGGGGAGCTGTTTTTT; cdr3_aa: CAWNPGGARTGELFF
clone_size: .; d_call: .; v_call: TRBV6-6; j_call: TRBJ2-1; cdr3_nt: TGTGCCAGCAGTTACTCGAAAGTATACAATGAGCAGTTCTTC; cdr3_aa: CASSYSKVYNEQFF
clone_size: .; d_call: .; v_call: TRBV28; j_call: TRBJ1-1; cdr3_nt: TGTGCCAGCAGTTTTCCGGGGGCGGGGGTGAACACTGAAGCTTTCTTT; cdr3_aa: CASSFPGAGVNTEAFF
clone_size: .; d_call: .; v_call: TRBV5-1; j_call: TRBJ2-7; cdr3_nt: TGCGCCAGCAGCTTGTCTTATAGCTCCTACGAGCAGTACTTC; cdr3_aa: CASSLSYSSYEQYF
clone_size: .; d_call: TRBD1; v_call: TRBV5-1; j_call: TRBJ2-5; cdr3_nt: TGCGCCAGCAGCCCGGGGACAGGGGGTGGAGAGACCCAGTACTTC; cdr3_aa: CASSPGTGGGETQYF
clone_size: .; d_call: TRBD1; v_call: TRBV28; j_call: TRBJ2-6; cdr3_nt: TGTGCCAGCAGTTACCCCAGTCCCGGGACAGGGTCTCCTGGGGCCAACGTCCTGACTTTC; cdr3_aa: CASSYPSPGTGSPGANVLTF
clone_size: few; d_call: .; v_call: TRBV10-3; j_call: TRBJ2-7; cdr3_nt: TGTGCCATCAGTGAGTCGATACCCTACGAGCAGTACTTC; cdr3_aa: CAISESIPYEQYF
clone_size: .; d_call: TRBD2; v_call: TRBV18; j_call: TRBJ2-5; cdr3_nt: TGTGCCAGCTCTGCGACTAGCGGGAACCCTTTGGAGGAGACCCAGTACTTC; cdr3_aa: CASSATSGNPLEETQYF
clone_size: .; d_call: TRBD1; v_call: TRBV19; j_call: TRBJ2-5; cdr3_nt: TGTGCCAGTAGTGGATCGACAGGGTGGGAGACCCAGTACTTC; cdr3_aa: CASSGSTGWETQYF
clone_size: .; d_call: .; v_call: TRBV7-9; j_call: TRBJ2-7; cdr3_nt: TGTGCCAGCAGCTTGACTCAGGGGTCCTACGAGCAGTACTTC; cdr3_aa: CASSLTQGSYEQYF
clone_size: .; d_call: .; v_call: TRBV14; j_call: TRBJ2-3; cdr3_nt: TGTGCCAGCAGCCACGGACCCTCGGGTACGCAGTATTTT; cdr3_aa: CASSHGPSGTQYF
clone_size: .; d_call: .; v_call: TRBV4-3; j_call: TRBJ2-7; cdr3_nt: TGCGCCAGCAGCCAACAACTAGCAGTGTTCCACGAGCAGTACTTC; cdr3_aa: CASSQQLAVFHEQYF
clone_size: .; d_call: .; v_call: TRBV2; j_call: TRBJ2-1; cdr3_nt: TGTGCCAGCACCCCCCTCACGGCTTCCAATGAGCAGTTCTTC; cdr3_aa: CASTPLTASNEQFF
clone_size: .; d_call: .; v_call: TRBV6-5; j_call: TRBJ1-1; cdr3_nt: TGTGCCAGCAGCCCAATCCGGGGGAACACTGAAGCTTTCTTT; cdr3_aa: CASSPIRGNTEAFF
clone_size: .; d_call: .; v_call: TRBV5-1; j_call: TRBJ2-2; cdr3_nt: TGCGCCAGCAGCTTGGAAGCGGCAGACACCGGGGAGCTGTTTTTT; cdr3_aa: CASSLEAADTGELFF
clone_size: .; d_call: .; v_call: TRBV5-6; j_call: TRBJ2-1; cdr3_nt: TGTGCCAGCAGCTTGGCTAGCTGGAATGAGCAGTTCTTC; cdr3_aa: CASSLASWNEQFF
clone_size: .; d_call: TRBD2; v_call: TRBV7-9; j_call: TRBJ2-5; cdr3_nt: TGTGCCAGCAGCTCAGGGACTAGCGGGATAGGAAGGCAAGAGACCCAGTACTTC; cdr3_aa: CASSSGTSGIGRQETQYF